The rows below give T cell receptor beta chains drawn from one sample of a study of Graves' ophthalmopathy and Graves' hyperthyroidism. One entry per CDR3 protein, called by TCRdb with MiXCR from the multiplex PCR reads. The table has over 500,000 distinct CDR3 sequences, about 24% seen once. Material: peripheral blood. Receptors were obtained from a woman between 18 and 29 years old with stable Graves' hyperthyroidism. Some clones in this sample may be carry-over from other donors' samples. CDR3s include the opening cysteine and the closing phenylalanine or tryptophan. The D gene is left open where the match is weak. Clone size, where shown, is once, few, many, or a class for clones that have expanded.

j_gene | d_gene | v_gene | abundance | CDR3nt | CDR3aa
TRBJ1-2 | TRBD1 | TRBV2 | many | TGTGCCAGCAGTTTGGGACAGGGGGCTTTTAGTGGCTACACCTTC | CASSLGQGAFSGYTF
TRBJ2-5 | . | TRBV27 | . | TGTGCCAGCAGTTTATCGGCGTTCGGGAATGCCCAAGAGACCCAGTACTTC | CASSLSAFGNAQETQYF
TRBJ2-7 | . | TRBV19 | . | TGTGCCAGTAGTCTATTTCTCCTAGCACAGCCGTACGAGCAGTACTTC | CASSLFLLAQPYEQYF
TRBJ1-2 | . | TRBV7-6 | . | TGTGCCAGCAGCTTACTAGCTGAAGGTGGCTACACCTTC | CASSLLAEGGYTF
TRBJ1-5 | TRBD1 | TRBV15 | . | TGTGCCACCAGCAGAGAGACAGGGGGCGGTCAGCCCCAGCATTTT | CATSRETGGGQPQHF
TRBJ2-5 | . | TRBV6-5 | . | TGTGCCAGCAGTTACCTCCCTGCGACTCGCCAGGGGACCCAGTACTTC | CASSYLPATRQGTQYF
TRBJ1-2 | TRBD1 | TRBV6-2/TRBV6-3 | . | TGTGCCAGCAGTTACGGTGACAGGGAGTATGGCTACACCTTC | CASSYGDREYGYTF
TRBJ2-7 | . | TRBV6-2/TRBV6-3 | . | TGTGCCAGCAGTTACGGGGTCCCCAACGAGCAGTACTTC | CASSYGVPNEQYF
TRBJ1-3 | . | TRBV2 | few | TGTGCCAGCAGTGAAGGGCCGGGGCTTTTAAACACCATATATTTT | CASSEGPGLLNTIYF
TRBJ2-5 | . | TRBV4-1 | many | TGCGCCAGCAGCCAAGTAGGGGGCGCCCAAGGAGGGCTCCGGTACTTC | CASSQVGGAQGGLRYF
TRBJ1-1 | TRBD1 | TRBV18 | . | TGTGCCAGCTCACCCCACGGACAGGCCGTGAACACTGAAGCTTTCTTT | CASSPHGQAVNTEAFF
TRBJ1-1 | . | TRBV12-3/TRBV12-4 | . | TGTGCCAGCAGCGATGACCAGGACACTGAAGCTTTCTTT | CASSDDQDTEAFF
TRBJ1-5 | TRBD1 | TRBV12-3/TRBV12-4 | many | TGTGCCAGCAGTTTAGAGGGACAGGGGGTTGATAGCAATCAGCCCCAGCATTTT | CASSLEGQGVDSNQPQHF
TRBJ2-7 | TRBD1 | TRBV6-1 | many | TGTGCCAGCAGGGGACAGGATCCCTACGAGCAGTACTTC | CASRGQDPYEQYF
TRBJ2-7 | . | TRBV12-3/TRBV12-4 | . | TGTGCCAGCAGTTTCGGGGCGCCGGGCTACGAGCAGTACTTC | CASSFGAPGYEQYF
TRBJ2-5 | . | TRBV20-1 | many | TGCAGTGCTTCCTGGCGGGAAGAGACCCAGTACTTC | CSASWREETQYF
TRBJ1-2 | . | TRBV30 | many | TGTGCCTGGAGTGTACTTTCGGTAGGGGGCTACACCTTC | CAWSVLSVGGYTF
TRBJ2-2 | . | TRBV11-2 | . | TGTGCCAGCAGCCCCGGGACCATGGTGAAGGGCACCGGGGAGCTGTTTTTT | CASSPGTMVKGTGELFF
TRBJ2-7 | . | TRBV20-1 | many | TGCAGTGCGAAGGGCGCCGAGCAGTACTTC | CSAKGAEQYF
TRBJ1-5 | TRBD1 | TRBV6-5 | many | TGTGCCAGCACTCGGACAGGGTCATATCAGCCCCAGCATTTT | CASTRTGSYQPQHF
TRBJ1-6 | . | TRBV30 | many | TGTGCCTGGAGTGTAGTCAGGGCCCCTGGTAATTCACCCCTCCACTTT | CAWSVVRAPGNSPLHF
TRBJ2-6 | . | TRBV6-2/TRBV6-3 | . | TGTGCCAGCAGCGAAAGCTGGGATGGGGCCAACGTCCTGACTTTC | CASSESWDGANVLTF
TRBJ1-1 | . | TRBV10-3 | . | TGTGCCATCAGTGACAGGACGAACACTGAAGCTTTCTTT | CAISDRTNTEAFF
TRBJ1-2 | . | TRBV30 | many | TGTGCCTGGAGTGGTCTCACCTATGGCTACACCTTC | CAWSGLTYGYTF
TRBJ1-2 | . | TRBV24-1 | . | TGTGCCACCAGTGATTTCGGGGAGGGCTACACCTTC | CATSDFGEGYTF
TRBJ1-1 | . | TRBV20-1 | many | TGCAGTGCTAGGGTCCGGTGGAACACTGAAGCTTTCTTT | CSARVRWNTEAFF
TRBJ2-2 | TRBD1 | TRBV11-2 | many | TGTGCCAGCAGTGCCGGGACAGGGGGCTTCACCGGGGAGCTGTTTTTT | CASSAGTGGFTGELFF
TRBJ2-7 | TRBD2 | TRBV12-3/TRBV12-4 | . | TGTGCCAGCAGTTTTAGCGGGATAGCCTACGAGCAGTACTTC | CASSFSGIAYEQYF
TRBJ2-7 | TRBD2 | TRBV14 | few | TGTGCCAGCAGCCCCGGCGGACCGTACATAAAGGATGAGCGGGGGGATACCTACGAGCAGTACTTC | CASSPGGPYIKDERGDTYEQYF
TRBJ2-5 | TRBD1 | TRBV7-3 | many | TGTGCCAGCAGCCGGACAGGGGGGGATCGAGAGACCCAGTACTTC | CASSRTGGDRETQYF
TRBJ1-1 | . | TRBV6-5 | . | TGTGCCAGCAGTTACTCCCTTGGGGGGGCGAACACTGAAGCTTTCTTT | CASSYSLGGANTEAFF